This TCR beta chain stems from a study of read filtering for tumor transcriptome and immune sequencing. Study-wide background: Per sample, TCR-region reads ranged about 3.5 to 11 million by IR-seq, roughly 85 to 1,400 by RNA-seq. Findings of the study overall: This fraction held mixed bone marrow immune cells after CD138-negative sorting. Compared with RNA-seq, IR-seq gave much higher clonotype depth and reliability.

This clonotype was found a few times. The antigen remains unidentified. The CDR3 ends on some other residue instead of the conserved phenylalanine or tryptophan, so this is likely a read error. Bone marrow was sampled from every patient at the time of active disease. The library was built from about 370 ng RNA with molecular barcoded adaptors for alpha/delta and beta/gamma chains. One entry per CDR3 protein results from TCRdb running MiXCR on the reads. Here the sample spans more than 100,000 distinct CDR3 sequences, roughly 13% being singletons. Specimen: a population of CD138-negative cells sorted from bone marrow. This sequence was found in a donor at least 40 years old with multiple myeloma.

The CDR3 DNA is TGCAGCGTCAAACAAAGGGACAGGAAGAACACTGAAGCTTTCCTT. Its protein product is CSVKQRDRKNTEAFL. The V and J genes are TRBV29-1 and TRBJ1-1; 8 bases line up with TRBD1. Per the germline V gene, CDR1 is SQVTM and CDR2 is ANQGSEA. The CDR3 is made up of 15 amino acids. Germline trimming cut 6 bases from V and 1 base from J; bases unmatched to any gene: 10.